Each of the 4 T cell receptor beta chains below was sequenced from the same sample in a study of cytomegalovirus exposure and HLA in healthy donors. The PCR had 60 Vbeta and 13 Jbeta primers. Here immunoSEQ multiplex PCR was the method, and the copy in TCRdb shows in-frame clones only, minus some. This table has about 210,000 clones, approximately 78% appearing once. Source material: PBMCs. The receptors stem from a man under 40 in good health and CMV-seronegative.

This chain links TRBV2 with TRBJ2-5; 8 positions match TRBD2. With V trimmed by 3 bases and J by 2 bases, 5 bases remained unmatched. The germline V gene has CDR1 SNHLY and CDR2 FYNNEI. This CDR3 contains 15 residues. CDR3 sequence: CASSEQRGYQETQYF. The CDR3 coding sequence is TGTGCCAGCAGTGAGCAGCGGGGGTATCAAGAGACCCAGTACTTC.

This chain joins TRBV27 and TRBJ2-7; 8 bases match TRBD2. The CDR3 length is 15 residues. Germline loops: CDR1 MNHEY, CDR2 SMNVEV (reference sequence). Trimming cost V 4 bases and J 2 bases; bases outside gene matches: 7. CDR3 bases: TGTGCCAGCAGTTCCCGTTCCGGGGGGGCCTACGAGCAGTACTTC. It yields the protein CASSSRSGGAYEQYF.

The rearrangement links TRBV27 to TRBJ1-5, with no clear D. Germline V gene lookup returns CDR1 MNHEY and CDR2 SMNVEV (reference sequence). Deletions cut 3 bases from V and 6 bases from J, with 12 bases between. This CDR3 contains 14 residues. In DNA form, the CDR3 reads TGTGCCAGCAGTTTCCGAGAGGGATCTCAGCCCCAGCATTTT. This encodes CASSFREGSQPQHF.

This chain joins TRBV27 and TRBJ2-7; 7 bases match TRBD1. The germline gives CDR1 MNHEY, CDR2 SMNVEV (reference sequence). V dropped 6 bases and J dropped 4; count of bases not matched to a gene: 6. This CDR3 comprises 13 residues. The CDR3 spells CASSARGRYEQYF. For the CDR3, the DNA is TGTGCCAGCAGCGCGAGGGGGCGGTACGAGCAGTACTTC.